Below, 18 T cell receptor beta chains from the same sample are listed, as sequenced in a study of cytomegalovirus exposure and HLA in healthy donors (dated 2017 in TCRdb). Receptor amplification or capture employed the immunoSEQ multiplex PCR assay. For the multiplex PCR, a mixture combining 60 forward primers for TCR Vbeta segments and 13 reverse primers for TCR Jbeta segments was used. This is the immuneACCESS table as TCRdb keeps it, with only in-frame sequences that have V and J called. A part of the clones is gone; compared with another copy, unresolved V genes explain less than half, and the rest is unexplained. The sample contains roughly 200,000 clones, approximately 82% of them found a single time. Clones ranked in the top ten supply around 1.7% of the sample. Input material: PBMCs. Receptors were obtained from a woman younger than 35 in good health and CMV-seronegative.

The chain couples TRBV9 to TRBJ2-1, with 9 nucleotides matching TRBD2. The V and J ends lost 4 bases and 10 bases, in that order; junction bases with no gene match: 9. Looked up from germline, CDR1 is SGDLS and CDR2 is YYNGEE. The CDR3 consists of 14 residues. CDR3 residues: CASSLVYSGGEQFF. The DNA of the CDR3 is TGTGCCAGCAGCCTAGTGTATAGCGGGGGCGAGCAGTTCTTC.

The chain carries TRBV11-2 and TRBJ2-4, with TRBD2 matching over 10 bases. The CDR3 is 16 residues long. The V segment lost 4 bases and the J segment 7 bases; nucleotides outside the gene matches: 10. Germline CDR1 reads SGHAT; CDR2 reads FQNNGV. The CDR3 nucleotides are TGTGCCAGCAGCTCCTCCAGCGGGAGGGCCAGGAACATTCAGTACTTC. Residues: CASSSSSGRARNIQYF.

The chain carries TRBV29-1 and TRBJ1-1; no clear D gene. This CDR3 is built from 12 residues. Looked up from germline, CDR1 is SQVTM and CDR2 is ANQGSEA. Trimming took off 4 bases at V and 6 bases at J, with 12 bases between the two ends. CDR3 residues: CSVVGAAAEAFF. CDR3 nucleotides: TGCAGCGTTGTGGGAGCAGCGGCTGAAGCTTTCTTT. Full variable domain (remainder filled in from reference TRBV29-1 and TRBJ1-1): SAVISQKPSRDICQRGTSLTIQCQVDSQVTMMFWYRQQPGQSLTLIATANQGSEATYESGFVIDKFPISRPNLTFSTLTVSNMSPEDSSIYLCSVVGAAAEAFFGQGTRLTVV.

This clone has more than one count but fewer than ten. This chain connects TRBV10-3 to TRBJ2-2; TRBD1 is a possible D gene (5 bases). Trimming took 6 bases from V and 3 from J, leaving 11 bases between them. Germline V gene lookup returns CDR1 ENHRY and CDR2 SYGVKD. The CDR3 has 14 amino acids. CDR3 amino acids: CAIRGASDTGELFF. The CDR3 DNA reads TGTGCCATCAGAGGGGCGTCGGACACCGGGGAGCTGTTTTTT.

This chain connects TRBV19 to TRBJ2-6; possibly TRBD1 for D (6 bases). Germline lookup yields CDR1 LNHDA and CDR2 SQIVND (reference sequence). The CDR3 has 15 residues. Deletions cut 5 bases from V and 3 bases from J, with 11 bases between. The CDR3 DNA sequence: TGTGCCAGTAGTTTCGGGACACTTGGGGCCAACGTCCTGACTTTC. The encoded protein is CASSFGTLGANVLTF.

The V and J genes are TRBV11-3 and TRBJ2-1, with D tentatively TRBD1 (5 bases). Germline CDR1 reads SGHNT; CDR2 reads YENEEA. V was trimmed by 3 bases and J by 1 base, leaving 10 bases between them. This CDR3 spans 15 amino acids. The CDR3 reads CASSFGSGSYNEQFF. CDR3 DNA sequence: TGTGCCAGCAGCTTTGGCTCAGGGTCCTACAATGAGCAGTTCTTC. Drawing the rest from reference TRBV11-3 and TRBJ2-1, the complete variable domain is EAGVVQSPRYKIIEKKQPVAFWCNPISGHNTLYWYLQNLGQGPELLIRYENEEAVDDSQLPKDRFSAERLKGVDSTLKIQPAELGDSAVYLCASSFGSGSYNEQFFGPGTRLTVL.

This clone has only one observation. This sequence joins TRBV5-4 and TRBJ1-4, with TRBD1 as a possible D gene (6 bases). The CDR3 has 13 residues. Germline V CDR1 and CDR2: SGHNT, YYREEE (reference sequence). Trimming took off 5 bases at V and 7 bases at J, with 12 bases between the two ends. CDR3: CASSRDRTEKLFF. The CDR3 DNA follows: TGTGCCAGCAGTCGCGACAGGACTGAAAAACTGTTTTTT.

The chain links TRBV7-2 to TRBJ2-1; 7 nucleotides line up with TRBD2. The CDR3 totals 15 residues. V dropped 6 bases and J dropped 4; count of bases not matched to a gene: 9. Germline V CDR1 and CDR2: SGHTA, FQGNSA. The chain's CDR3 is CASSPRGLQYNEQFF. The CDR3 bases are TGTGCCAGCAGTCCCCGGGGACTACAGTACAATGAGCAGTTCTTC.

This clone has more than one count but fewer than ten. This chain uses TRBV19 with TRBJ1-1; 7 bases map to TRBD1. This CDR3 has 11 amino acids. Trimming at V came to 5 bases and at J to 11 bases, leaving 5 bases not matched to a gene. Germline V gives CDR1 LNHDA, CDR2 SQIVND (reference sequence). CDR3 coding DNA: TGTGCCAGTAGTTCCGGACAGGAGGCTTTCTTT. This sequence encodes CASSSGQEAFF.

The chain links TRBV28 to TRBJ2-7, with TRBD2 identical over 9 bases. The CDR3 has 15 residues. The V and J ends lost 7 bases and 2 bases, in that order; junction bases with no gene match: 9. Germline CDR1 and CDR2: MDHEN and SYDVKM. The CDR3 spells CASTLSGRETYEQYF. CDR3 coding DNA: TGTGCCAGCACCCTTAGCGGGAGAGAGACCTACGAGCAGTACTTC.

This sequence joins TRBV5-1 and TRBJ2-7; no firm D call. CDR1 is SGHRS, CDR2 YFSETQ, per germline. V was clipped by 3 bases and J by 0 bases, with 4 bases between them. The CDR3 is 12 residues long. CDR3 protein: CASSSSSYEQYF. DNA for the CDR3: TGCGCCAGCAGCTCTAGCTCCTACGAGCAGTACTTC.

The chain joins TRBV6-1 to TRBJ2-1; 9 bases are shared with TRBD2. Trimming cost V 2 bases and J 5 bases; bases outside gene matches: 4. The CDR3 is made up of 15 amino acids. Germline V gene sequence: CDR1 MNHNS, CDR2 SASEGT. The CDR3 reads CASSERLAANNEQFF. CDR3 bases: TGTGCCAGCAGTGAAAGACTAGCGGCTAACAATGAGCAGTTCTTC.

The CDR3, as DNA: TGTGCCAGCAGTTTATCGTCGGGGGGCAGGGGAGGTGGCTACACCTTC. Translating it yields CASSLSSGGRGGGYTF. The chain couples TRBV28 to TRBJ1-2; D possibly corresponds to TRBD1 (6 bases). Between the trimmed V and J ends, which lost 1 base and 7 bases, there was a span of 19 bases. The germline gives CDR1 MDHEN, CDR2 SYDVKM. CDR3 size: 16 residues.

This clone was seen a single time. V is TRBV19 and J is TRBJ1-2; no clear D. Germline V lookup: CDR1 LNHDA, CDR2 SQIVND (reference sequence). Trimming cost V 3 bases and J 4 bases, with 12 bases left between them. This CDR3 has 14 amino acids. DNA of the CDR3: TGTGCCAGTAGTATTAAAACAGCCTCCTATGGCTACACCTTC. Translation gives CASSIKTASYGYTF.

The chain has TRBV7-9 and TRBJ1-3; D not resolved. This CDR3 is 12 amino acids long. Between the trimmed V and J ends, which lost 5 bases and 2 bases, there was a span of 4 bases. CDR1 is SEHNR, CDR2 FQNEAQ, per germline (reference sequence). CDR3 bases: TGTGCCAGCAGCCCCGCTGGAAACACCATATATTTT. Translating gives CASSPAGNTIYF.

The V gene is TRBV12-5, the J gene TRBJ1-2; D not resolved. Trimming took 1 base from V and 6 from J, leaving 15 bases between them. The CDR3 runs 15 residues. From germline, CDR1 is LGHNT and CDR2 FRNRAP. The CDR3 here is CASGLDGVRSHGYTF. The CDR3 nucleotides read TGTGCTAGTGGTTTGGACGGGGTACGCTCGCATGGCTACACCTTC. Using reference TRBV12-5 and TRBJ1-2 for the parts outside the CDR3, the full variable domain is DARVTQTPRHKVTEMGQEVTMRCQPILGHNTVFWYRQTMMQGLELLAYFRNRAPLDDSGMPKDRFSAEMPDATLATLKIQPSEPRDSAVYFCASGLDGVRSHGYTFGSGTRLTVV.

The J gene is TRBJ1-2, the V gene TRBV19; perhaps TRBD1 as D (5 bases). The CDR3 consists of 14 residues. Per germline, CDR1 LNHDA and CDR2 SQIVND (reference sequence). V shed 5 bases and J shed 4 bases, with 14 bases lying between them. CDR3 amino acids: CASSPQGGFYGYTF. The CDR3 bases are TGTGCCAGTAGTCCCCAGGGTGGGTTCTATGGCTACACCTTC.

The V gene is TRBV7-9, the J gene TRBJ2-1; TRBD1 is a possible D gene (6 bases). This CDR3 is built from 14 residues. V was pared by 7 bases and J by 7 bases, with 17 bases between. Germline V gene data show CDR1 as SEHNR and CDR2 as FQNEAQ (reference sequence). The CDR3 DNA follows: TGTGCCAGCAAGGTACAGGGTATGGGTAATGAGCAGTTCTTC. Its protein product is CASKVQGMGNEQFF.